This TCR beta chain was found in a study of blood T cells in healthy people across ages. Notes on the study in general: Any changes in expanded clonotypes were possibly confounded, as donor CMV status remained unknown.

Primed by a sample-barcoded 5' primer and a J-beta primer mix, a second PCR proceeded for 7 to 11 cycles. TCRdb called the 5' RACE reads again in MiXCR, with one record for every CDR3 protein. The table lists under 800,000 distinct CDR3 sequences, around 21% of them singletons. On this clonotype: Its matching antigen is unknown.

CDR3 length equals 14 residues. Germline V gene sequence: CDR1 SGHTA, CDR2 FQGNSA. V was cut by 10 bases and J by 0 bases, with 13 bases left in between. The receptor was derived from a man in his 70s in good health. The specimen was blood. The V call is TRBV7-2, the J call TRBJ2-1, with D possibly matching TRBD2 (5 bases). The CDR3 region is CATMSAVSYNEQFF. In DNA, the CDR3 is TGTGCCACGATGTCAGCGGTCTCCTACAATGAGCAGTTCTTC.